These 25 T cell receptor beta chains were sequenced from one sample in a study of cytomegalovirus exposure and HLA in healthy donors. 60 Vbeta and 13 Jbeta primers were used in PCR. Repertoires were generated with immunoSEQ multiplex PCR, while TCRdb's copy carries only in-frame clones and drops some. The sample lists fewer than 350,000 clones; about 87% were seen once. Sequenced: PBMCs. The receptor source for this set is a woman aged 18-29 years in good health and CMV-seronegative.

CDR3 loop: CASIPRGGSNQPQHF. DNA of the CDR3: TGTGCCAGCATCCCAAGGGGGGGGTCTAATCAGCCCCAGCATTTT. This sequence joins TRBV7-3 and TRBJ1-5; perhaps TRBD1 as D (6 bases). The CDR3 contains 15 residues. Germline V CDR1 and CDR2: SGHTA, FQGTGA. V lost 7 bases and J lost 4, with 17 bases in between.

This chain joins TRBV4-1 and TRBJ2-1; D possibly corresponds to TRBD2 (6 bases). The V end lost 1 base, the J end lost 2 bases, and 12 bases lay between the germline ends. The CDR3 contains 16 residues. Germline CDR1 and CDR2: MGHRA and YSYEKL. CDR3 DNA sequence: TGCGCCAGCAGCCAAGGGCGGGGACTTACCTACAATGAGCAGTTCTTC. Protein: CASSQGRGLTYNEQFF.

The V call is TRBV10-3, the J call TRBJ1-6; 10 nucleotides align to TRBD1. There are 17 residues in the CDR3. Germline trimming cut 9 bases from V and 8 bases from J; bases unmatched to any gene: 16. CDR1 is ENHRY and CDR2 is SYGVKD in the germline V gene. The CDR3 here is CAIAGGTGVRDDSPLHF. The CDR3 nucleotides read TGTGCCATTGCGGGAGGGACAGGGGTTCGGGATGATTCACCCCTCCACTTT.

About this clone itself: The same CDR3 arises from other DNA sequences in this sample as well. The chain employs TRBV2 and TRBJ1-1; D is unclear. Germline CDR1 and CDR2: SNHLY and FYNNEI. The CDR3 sequence is 13 residues long. V was pared by 5 bases and J by 1 base, with 8 bases between. The CDR3 nucleotides are TGTGCCAGCAGTAGAGACACGAACACTGAAGCTTTCTTT. Translating gives CASSRDTNTEAFF.

The chain employs TRBV27 and TRBJ1-5, with D possibly matching TRBD1 (5 bases). Germline V gene data show CDR1 as MNHEY and CDR2 as SMNVEV (reference sequence). The length of the CDR3 is 14 residues. V dropped 2 bases and J dropped 3 bases, with 8 bases sitting between them. The CDR3 DNA reads as TGTGCCAGCAGTTTAGGGGGGGACAATCAGCCCCAGCATTTT. It specifies CASSLGGDNQPQHF.

This sequence joins TRBV15 and TRBJ2-7, with 9 bases fitting TRBD1. Germline values: CDR1 LNHNV, CDR2 YYDKDF (reference sequence). The CDR3 is made up of 13 amino acids. J gave up 1 base and V 5 bases, and 0 bases lay outside the gene matches. The CDR3 loop reads CATSGQGSYEQYF. For the CDR3, the DNA is TGTGCCACCAGCGGACAGGGGTCCTACGAGCAGTACTTC.

The rearrangement links TRBV6-5 to TRBJ2-5; 7 bases map to TRBD2. Trimming took 3 bases from V and 2 from J; bases not matched to a gene: 6. Germline lookup yields CDR1 MNHEY and CDR2 SVGAGI. The CDR3 contains 15 residues. The CDR3 spells CASSYTPGLQETQYF. CDR3 DNA sequence: TGTGCCAGCAGTTATACTCCGGGACTACAAGAGACCCAGTACTTC.

The V call is TRBV7-9, the J call TRBJ2-1; 14 bases align to TRBD2. V lost 7 bases, J lost 7 bases, and 3 bases stayed unmatched. The germline V gene has CDR1 SEHNR and CDR2 FQNEAQ (reference sequence). This CDR3 comprises 14 residues. CDR3 region: CASTRTSGGNEQFF. CDR3 sequence (DNA): TGTGCCAGCACCAGGACTAGCGGGGGGAATGAGCAGTTCTTC.

The chain joins TRBV27 to TRBJ2-7; tentative D call: TRBD1 (5 bases). V was cut by 1 base and J by 6 bases, with 10 bases left in between. The CDR3 contains 13 residues. Germline V gene lookup returns CDR1 MNHEY and CDR2 SMNVEV (reference sequence). CDR3 sequence: CASSLLAGPEQYF. The CDR3 region has the DNA TGTGCCAGCAGTTTATTAGCAGGGCCCGAGCAGTACTTC.

The rearrangement uses TRBV13 and TRBJ2-7, with D tentatively TRBD2 (7 bases). Looked up from germline, CDR1 is PRHDT and CDR2 is FYEKMQ (reference sequence). Between the trimmed V and J ends, which lost 3 bases and 0 bases, there was a span of 12 bases. The CDR3 covers 15 residues. CDR3 sequence reads: CASSLWRGGSYEQYF. The CDR3 region has the DNA TGTGCCAGCAGCTTGTGGAGGGGGGGCTCCTACGAGCAGTACTTC.

This clone showed up just once. DNA of the CDR3: TGTGCCAGCAGCCGGGGGAGTTCCGGGGAGCTGTTTTTT. It specifies CASSRGSSGELFF. The chain has TRBV5-6 and TRBJ2-2, with D possibly matching TRBD2 (6 bases). In germline, CDR1 is SGHDT, CDR2 YYEEEE. The CDR3 has 13 amino acids. V gave up 4 bases and J gave up 6 bases, with 10 bases separating them.

CDR3 region: CAWVSPGTSSTDTQYF. The CDR3 DNA sequence: TGTGCCTGGGTCTCCCCCGGGACTAGCTCCACAGATACGCAGTATTTT. The V call is TRBV30, the J call TRBJ2-3; TRBD2 matches at 9 bases. Per germline, CDR1 GTSNPN and CDR2 SVGIG (reference sequence). Trimming removed 5 bases from V and 2 bases from J; junction bases left unmatched: 11. The CDR3 runs to 16 residues.

V gene TRBV5-4 combines with J gene TRBJ2-2, with D perhaps matching TRBD1 (6 bases). CDR3 size: 14 residues. Germline loops: CDR1 SGHNT, CDR2 YYREEE (reference sequence). The V end was cut by 5 bases, the J end by 4 bases, with 12 bases between. The CDR3 is CASRKQGSTGELFF. The CDR3 bases are TGTGCCAGCAGAAAACAGGGATCCACCGGGGAGCTGTTTTTT. Complete variable domain (other parts from reference TRBV5-4 and TRBJ2-2): ETGVTQSPTHLIKTRGQQVTLRCSSQSGHNTVSWYQQALGQGPQFIFQYYREEENGRGNFPPRFSGLQFPNYSSELNVNALELDDSALYLCASRKQGSTGELFFGEGSRLTVL.

The J gene is TRBJ2-7, the V gene TRBV5-1, with TRBD2 matching 8 bases. Germline CDR1 reads SGHRS; CDR2 reads YFSETQ. The length of the CDR3 is 16 residues. V dropped 6 bases and J dropped 7; count of bases not matched to a gene: 18. The CDR3 region is CASNQRSGGGPQEQYF. Here the CDR3 DNA reads TGCGCCAGCAACCAACGATCCGGGGGGGGGCCTCAAGAGCAGTACTTC.

The V and J genes are TRBV15 and TRBJ2-6; 7 nucleotides line up with TRBD1. With 6 bases clipped from V and 0 bases from J, the junction kept 5 bases outside the gene matches. The length of the CDR3 is 16 residues. In germline, CDR1 is LNHNV, CDR2 YYDKDF (reference sequence). CDR3 residues: CATRWTGSSGANVLTF. The DNA of the CDR3 is TGTGCCACCAGGTGGACAGGCAGCTCTGGGGCCAACGTCCTGACTTTC.

The chain has TRBV7-8 and TRBJ2-1; D possibly corresponds to TRBD2 (7 bases). Germline CDR1 reads SGHVS; CDR2 reads FQNEAQ. CDR3 length: 16 residues. Trimming stripped 4 bases from V and 2 bases from J, with 15 bases between. DNA of the CDR3: TGTGCCAGCAGCTCTCCAGAGGGGGGGACCTACAATGAGCAGTTCTTC. Amino acid sequence: CASSSPEGGTYNEQFF.

This clone is a singleton in its sample. The genes are TRBV5-8 and TRBJ1-2; no clear D. V was pared by 3 bases and J by 0 bases, with 9 bases between. Germline loops: CDR1 SGHTS, CDR2 YDEGEE. This CDR3 spans 14 amino acids. CDR3 region: CASSSGAPNYGYTF. The CDR3 region has the DNA TGTGCCAGCAGCTCCGGAGCCCCTAACTATGGCTACACCTTC. Full variable domain (rest looked up from reference TRBV5-8 and TRBJ1-2): EAGVTQSPTHLIKTRGQQATLRCSPISGHTSVYWYQQALGLGLQFLLWYDEGEERNRGNFPPRFSGRQFPNYSSELNVNALELEDSALYLCASSSGAPNYGYTFGSGTRLTVV.

In this sample, this clone turned up a few times. The chain uses TRBV2 and TRBJ1-1; D is uncertain. Trimming took off 8 bases at V and 2 bases at J, with 15 bases between the two ends. Germline lookup yields CDR1 SNHLY and CDR2 FYNNEI. This CDR3 spans 14 amino acids. CDR3 DNA sequence: TGTGCCAGCCATGGAGAGAGCCAAAACACTGAAGCTTTCTTT. Translation: CASHGESQNTEAFF.

CDR3 nucleotides: TGTGCCAGCAGTGACAGGACAGGGGTGGATGAGCAGTTCTTC. Its translation: CASSDRTGVDEQFF. V gene TRBV2 combines with J gene TRBJ2-1; 9 nucleotides match TRBD1. Germline values: CDR1 SNHLY, CDR2 FYNNEI. This CDR3 has 14 amino acids. The V and J ends lost 3 bases and 8 bases, in that order; junction bases with no gene match: 5.

The chain recombines TRBV13 with TRBJ2-1; D unclear. From germline, CDR1 is PRHDT and CDR2 FYEKMQ (reference sequence). V was shortened by 7 bases and J by 7 bases, with 14 bases between the two germline ends. The CDR3 sequence is 13 residues long. Here the CDR3 DNA reads TGTGCCAGCAAGAGGTCGGGTATGAATGAGCAGTTCTTC. The encoded protein is CASKRSGMNEQFF. Complete variable domain (other parts from reference TRBV13 and TRBJ2-1): AAGVIQSPRHLIKEKRETATLKCYPIPRHDTVYWYQQGPGQDPQFLISFYEKMQSDKGSIPDRFSAQQFSDYHSELNMSSLELGDSALYFCASKRSGMNEQFFGPGTRLTVL.

V usage is TRBV30 and J usage is TRBJ1-1, with unresolved D. V was trimmed by 2 bases and J by 1 base, leaving 8 bases between them. CDR3 length: 13 residues. Germline loops: CDR1 GTSNPN, CDR2 SVGIG (reference sequence). The CDR3 coding sequence is TGTGCCTGGAGTCAACAGAGGAACACTGAAGCTTTCTTT. It specifies CAWSQQRNTEAFF.

The V gene is TRBV7-3, the J gene TRBJ1-6, with 7 bases fitting TRBD1. Trimming took 5 bases from V and 8 from J; bases not matched to a gene: 6. CDR3 length: 14 residues. From germline, CDR1 is SGHTA and CDR2 FQGTGA. The CDR3 region has the DNA TGTGCCAGCAGCATCCGACAGGGTGATTCACCCCTCCACTTT. It translates to CASSIRQGDSPLHF. Full variable domain (outside the CDR3, taken from reference TRBV7-3 and TRBJ1-6): GAGVSQTPSNKVTEKGKYVELRCDPISGHTALYWYRQSLGQGPEFLIYFQGTGAADDSGLPNDRFFAVRPEGSVSTLKIQRTERGDSAVYLCASSIRQGDSPLHFGNGTRLTVT.

The chain recombines TRBV4-2 with TRBJ2-7; possibly TRBD2 for D (7 bases). Trimming removed 0 bases from V and 2 bases from J, with 14 bases in between. CDR1 and CDR2 from the germline V gene are LGHNA and YNFKEQ. The CDR3 sequence is 16 residues long. In nucleotides, the CDR3 is TGTGCCAGCAGCCAAGAAATCGGGGGGCCCACCTACGAGCAGTACTTC. Protein: CASSQEIGGPTYEQYF.

CDR3 sequence: CASSAGDYTTYEQYF. Written as DNA, the CDR3 is TGTGCCAGCAGTGCCGGGGACTATACAACCTACGAGCAGTACTTC. The V gene is TRBV6-5, the J gene TRBJ2-7; 7 bases agree with TRBD2. The CDR3 runs to 15 residues. J lost 2 bases, V lost 5 bases, and 9 bases had no gene match. Per germline, CDR1 MNHEY and CDR2 SVGAGI.

The gene calls are TRBV2 and TRBJ2-3; D may be TRBD2 (6 bases). V lost 11 bases to trimming and J lost 1 base, with 13 bases between them. The CDR3 is made up of 13 amino acids. Per germline, CDR1 SNHLY and CDR2 FYNNEI. The CDR3 loop is CAAPLARTDTQYF. The CDR3 DNA reads TGTGCCGCCCCTCTAGCGCGCACAGATACGCAGTATTTT.